Listed below are T cell receptor beta chains from one sample, sequenced in a study of blood T cell repertoires in COVID-19. Some clones are missing from TCRdb's copy, which holds only in-frame ones; the method was immunoSEQ multiplex PCR. The sample lists about 130,000 clones, roughly three quarters seen once, with roughly a fifth in the top ten. The source material was peripheral blood. The source of these receptors is a man at least 80 years old with acute or convalescent COVID-19. CDR3s include the opening cysteine and the closing phenylalanine or tryptophan. A D gene is named only where the DNA matches it firmly. Only part of the rows carry a size: once, few, many, or a class if the clone is expanded.

. . TRBJ2-7 TRBV6-1 TGTGCCAGCAGACCCGGGACAAACTCCTACGAGCAGTACTTC CASRPGTNSYEQYF
. . TRBJ1-6 TRBV3-1/TRBV3-2 TGTGCCAGCAGCCAAGTCGGGGATTCACCCCTCCACTTT CASSQVGDSPLHF
. TRBD1 TRBJ1-1 TRBV2 TGTGCCAGCAGTCTCGGACAGGGGGCCGCTTTCTTT CASSLGQGAAFF
. . TRBJ1-1 TRBV6-2/TRBV6-3 TGTGCCAGCAGTTACGCCTCAGGGGTGATGAACACTGAAGCTTTCTTT CASSYASGVMNTEAFF
few TRBD2 TRBJ2-3 TRBV6-6 TGTGCCAGCAGTCAGGCTAGCGGGACCTACGACCAACTGGGAGATACGCAGTATTTT CASSQASGTYDQLGDTQYF
few . TRBJ1-2 TRBV6-4 TGTGCCAGCAGTGAACAGGGCGTCTATGGCTACACCTTC CASSEQGVYGYTF
. TRBD2 TRBJ2-3 TRBV7-9 TGTGCCAGCAGCTTATTGGGGACTAGCGGGGGATCAGATACGCAGTATTTT CASSLLGTSGGSDTQYF
. . TRBJ2-1 TRBV7-7 TGTGCCAGCAGCCCCCTGGCGGTGGGAAGCGGTGAGCAGTTCTTC CASSPLAVGSGEQFF
. . TRBJ1-4 TRBV11-2 TGTGCCAGCAGCTTAACGGGACTAACTAATGAAAAACTGTTTTTT CASSLTGLTNEKLFF
. . TRBJ2-7 TRBV18 TGTGCCAGCTCCCTGCAAAATTCGGCCTACGAGCAGTACTTC CASSLQNSAYEQYF
. TRBD1 TRBJ1-5 TRBV2 TGTGCCAGCAGGGCGACAGGGTCCGGGCAGCCCCAGCATTTT CASRATGSGQPQHF